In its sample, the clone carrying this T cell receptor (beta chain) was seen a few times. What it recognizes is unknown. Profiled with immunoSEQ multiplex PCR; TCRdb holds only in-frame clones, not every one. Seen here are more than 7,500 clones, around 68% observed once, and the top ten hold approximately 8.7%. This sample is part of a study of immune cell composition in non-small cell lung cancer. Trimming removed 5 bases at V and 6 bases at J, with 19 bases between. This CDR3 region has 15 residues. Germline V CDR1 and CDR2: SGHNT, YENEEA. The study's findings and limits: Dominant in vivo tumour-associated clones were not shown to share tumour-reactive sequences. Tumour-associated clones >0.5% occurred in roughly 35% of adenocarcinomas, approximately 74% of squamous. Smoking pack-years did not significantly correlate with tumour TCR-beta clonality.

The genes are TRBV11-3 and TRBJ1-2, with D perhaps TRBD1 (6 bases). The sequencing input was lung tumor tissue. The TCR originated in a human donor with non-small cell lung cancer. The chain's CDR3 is CASSPAGQLGDGYTF. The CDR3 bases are TGTGCCAGCAGCCCCGCAGGACAGTTAGGTGATGGCTACACCTTC.